This entry lists 30 T cell receptor beta chains sequenced from one sample in a study of control samples from healthy donors and cancer patients. Clones were read by immunoSEQ multiplex PCR, and TCRdb kept only the in-frame ones, dropping some. The data contain approximately 81,000 clones, around 94% of them singletons. The sequenced sample was blood. The receptors originated from a young woman in good health.

V usage is TRBV19 and J usage is TRBJ2-1; D ambiguous. The CDR3 loop spans 13 amino acids. Trimming removed 3 bases at V and 5 bases at J, with 8 bases between. The germline V gene encodes CDR1 LNHDA and CDR2 SQIVND (reference sequence). In DNA form, the CDR3 reads TGTGCCAGTAGTATCTACAGTGACAATGAGCAGTTCTTC. This gives the protein CASSIYSDNEQFF.

This rearrangement joins TRBV3-1 (or the pseudogene TRBV3-2) to TRBJ2-1; D may be TRBD2 (6 bases). CDR1 is LGHDT, CDR2 YNNKEL, per germline (reference sequence). CDR3 length equals 16 residues. The V gene lost 1 base and the J gene lost 3 bases, with 13 bases spanning the gap. The CDR3 sequence: CASSQGLADGYNEQFF. CDR3 sequence (DNA): TGTGCCAGCAGCCAAGGCTTAGCGGACGGCTACAATGAGCAGTTCTTC.

This clone appeared a single time. This chain joins TRBV10-3 and TRBJ1-4; tentative D call: TRBD1 (6 bases). With 6 bases removed from V and 7 bases from J, the gap between germline ends came to 15 bases. The CDR3 has 14 residues. Germline loops: CDR1 ENHRY, CDR2 SYGVKD. The CDR3 is CAISQGRGGEKLFF. CDR3 coding DNA: TGTGCCATCAGCCAAGGTCGAGGGGGTGAAAAACTGTTTTTT.

This clone was counted between two and nine times. The chain joins TRBV6-1 to TRBJ2-5; D might be TRBD1 (6 bases). Trimming left V 0 bases short and J 9 bases short, with 14 bases between. The CDR3 length is 14 residues. Looked up from germline, CDR1 is MNHNS and CDR2 is SASEGT. In nucleotides, the CDR3 is TGTGCCAGCAGTGAAGCCGGGACACCAGGGCCCCAGTACTTC. Protein sequence: CASSEAGTPGPQYF.

The sample holds one count of this clone. J is TRBJ2-7 and V is TRBV28, with 10 bases matching TRBD2. V was pared by 8 bases and J by 2 bases, with 3 bases of the junction left unmatched. Per the germline V gene, CDR1 is MDHEN and CDR2 is SYDVKM. This CDR3 is 13 amino acids long. This CDR3 reads CASWTSGPYEQYF. As DNA, the CDR3 is TGTGCCAGCTGGACTAGCGGACCCTACGAGCAGTACTTC.

The chain joins TRBV25-1 to TRBJ1-5; D uncertain. The germline V gene encodes CDR1 MGHDK and CDR2 SYGVNS. Deletions cut 4 bases from V and 9 bases from J, with 10 bases between. CDR3 length equals 12 residues. The CDR3 spells CASSGPTGPQHF. CDR3 nucleotides: TGTGCCAGCAGTGGGCCGACCGGGCCCCAGCATTTT.

The chain carries TRBV2 and TRBJ1-2; 9 bases line up with TRBD1. The CDR3 loop spans 15 amino acids. From germline, CDR1 is SNHLY and CDR2 FYNNEI. Trimming removed 4 bases from V and 6 bases from J; junction bases left unmatched: 9. The CDR3 DNA sequence: TGTGCCAGCAGTGGAGACGACAGGGGGTCCAATGGCTACACCTTC. This gives the protein CASSGDDRGSNGYTF.

The J gene is TRBJ1-5, the V gene TRBV28; possibly TRBD1 for D (6 bases). The CDR3 has 16 residues. V was shortened by 6 bases and J by 4 bases, with 19 bases between the two germline ends. Germline V gene sequence: CDR1 MDHEN, CDR2 SYDVKM. DNA of the CDR3: TGTGCCAGCAGCCCATCTGGGGGGACAAATAATCAGCCCCAGCATTTT. This encodes CASSPSGGTNNQPQHF.

The chain uses TRBV21-1 and TRBJ2-1; the table's D call TRBD2 went unverified against the DNA. TRBV21-1 corresponds to a pseudogene. CDR3 length: 18 residues. Here the CDR3 DNA reads TGTGCCCGCAGCAAAGCGACTAGCGGGAGGATCTCCTACAATGAGCAGTTCTTC. This gives the protein CARSKATSGRISYNEQFF.

V usage is TRBV9 and J usage is TRBJ2-2; no firm D call. The germline gives CDR1 SGDLS, CDR2 YYNGEE. This CDR3 comprises 12 residues. Deletions cut 4 bases from V and 2 bases from J, with 3 bases between. CDR3: CASSLNTGELFF. CDR3 coding DNA: TGTGCCAGCAGCTTAAACACCGGGGAGCTGTTTTTT.

For this clone: One end of the junction does not line up with germline, which may come from a read error. The chain employs TRBV14 and TRBJ2-1; 12 nucleotides match TRBD2. This CDR3 is 17 amino acids long. Germline-derived CDR1 and CDR2 are SGHDN and FVKESK. CDR3 DNA sequence: TGTACCAGCAGCGCACTAGCGGGAGGCAGAGGATACAATGAGCAGTTCTTC. This codes for CTSSALAGGRGYNEQFF.

This chain links TRBV19 with TRBJ1-1; 7 bases line up with TRBD1. The CDR3 length is 13 residues. V was pared by 0 bases and J by 11 bases, with 6 bases of the junction left unmatched. The V gene's germline CDR1 is LNHDA and CDR2 SQIVND (reference sequence). The CDR3 reads CASSIDNDRAAFF. The CDR3 nucleotides read TGTGCCAGTAGTATAGATAACGACAGGGCGGCTTTCTTT. The entire variable domain, with the rest obtained from reference TRBV19 and TRBJ1-1, is as follows: DGGITQSPKYLFRKEGQNVTLSCEQNLNHDAMYWYRQDPGQGLRLIYYSQIVNDFQKGDIAEGYSVSREKKESFPLTVTSAQKNPTAFYLCASSIDNDRAAFFGQGTRLTVV.

The V call is TRBV4-1, the J call TRBJ1-5; TRBD1 is a possible D gene (5 bases). There are 16 residues in the CDR3. CDR1 and CDR2 (germline): MGHRA, YSYEKL. The germline V and J ends were trimmed by 4 bases and 2 bases, with 15 bases remaining between them. As DNA, the CDR3 is TGCGCCAGCAGCCCGACCCCGGGGGAGGGCAATCAGCCCCAGCATTTT. Amino acid sequence: CASSPTPGEGNQPQHF.

The chain couples TRBV19 to TRBJ1-5; a weak D match, TRBD1 (6 bases). Trimming stripped 7 bases from V and 15 bases from J, with 19 bases between. Germline values: CDR1 LNHDA, CDR2 SQIVND (reference sequence). The CDR3 has 12 amino acids. The DNA of the CDR3 is TGTGCCAGTACCCCGAAATGGGGACAATGGCATTTT. Its translation: CASTPKWGQWHF.

This chain connects TRBV7-3 to TRBJ2-1; possible D gene TRBD1, 5 bases. Germline CDR1 SGHTA, CDR2 FQGTGA. This CDR3 has 16 amino acids. Trimming stripped 6 bases from V and 0 bases from J, with 15 bases between. CDR3 nucleotide sequence: TGTGCCAGCAGACGACAGTGGTTGAGCTCCTACAATGAGCAGTTCTTC. As protein: CASRRQWLSSYNEQFF. The full variable domain, rest sourced from reference TRBV7-3 and TRBJ2-1, is GAGVSQTPSNKVTEKGKYVELRCDPISGHTALYWYRQSLGQGPEFLIYFQGTGAADDSGLPNDRFFAVRPEGSVSTLKIQRTERGDSAVYLCASRRQWLSSYNEQFFGPGTRLTVL.

This clone was counted a single time. The rearrangement joins TRBV6-5 to TRBJ2-1; no firm D call. The CDR3 consists of 14 residues. Per germline, CDR1 MNHEY and CDR2 SVGAGI. Between the trimmed V and J ends, which lost 2 bases and 5 bases, there was a span of 10 bases. The CDR3 loop reads CASSYIGRNNEQFF. In nucleotides, the CDR3 is TGTGCCAGCAGTTACATAGGAAGGAACAATGAGCAGTTCTTC.

This clone occurred a few times. The CDR3 DNA is TGCGCCAGCAGCCAGGACAGGGTAGACCAGCCCCAGCATTTT. Its protein is CASSQDRVDQPQHF. This chain connects TRBV4-1 to TRBJ1-5, with 8 positions matching TRBD1. The CDR3 has 14 residues. The V gene's germline CDR1 is MGHRA and CDR2 YSYEKL. V shed 3 bases, J shed 7 bases, and the junction held 5 bases outside the gene matches.

This chain uses TRBV7-8 with TRBJ2-7; a possible D gene is TRBD2 (5 bases). The CDR3 has 16 residues. V was trimmed by 0 bases and J by 6 bases, leaving 18 bases between them. Germline V gives CDR1 SGHVS, CDR2 FQNEAQ. The CDR3 nucleotides are TGTGCCAGCAGCTTAGCTCTGGGGAGAACAGCGCGCGAGCAGTACTTC. It is translated as CASSLALGRTAREQYF.

This chain joins TRBV11-3 and TRBJ2-3, with 7 bases that match TRBD2. The CDR3 covers 15 residues. With V trimmed by 1 base and J by 1 base, 2 bases remained unmatched. CDR1 is SGHNT, CDR2 YENEEA, per germline. Written as DNA, the CDR3 is TGTGCCAGCAGCTTAGCTAGCGGAGGCACAGATACGCAGTATTTT. Encoded protein: CASSLASGGTDTQYF.

The chain is built from TRBV14 and TRBJ2-1; D is unresolved. The germline V gene encodes CDR1 SGHDN and CDR2 FVKESK. Deletions cut 6 bases from V and 9 bases from J, with 15 bases between. CDR3 length: 13 residues. This chain's CDR3 is CASRPSSGAEQFF. The CDR3 DNA reads TGTGCCAGCAGACCAAGTTCGGGTGCTGAGCAGTTCTTC.

The genes are TRBV7-2 and TRBJ2-3; no definite D call. V was shortened by 1 base and J by 4 bases, with 6 bases between the two germline ends. CDR1 is SGHTA, CDR2 FQGNSA, per germline. The length of the CDR3 is 13 residues. This CDR3 reads CASSLDYPDTQYF. CDR3 nucleotide sequence: TGTGCCAGCAGCTTAGACTACCCAGATACGCAGTATTTT.

The chain uses TRBV10-3 and TRBJ2-5, with a tentative D call TRBD1 (5 bases). Germline CDR1 and CDR2: ENHRY and SYGVKD. The CDR3 sequence is 15 residues long. The V gene lost 3 bases and the J gene lost 1 base, with 12 bases spanning the gap. CDR3 nucleotide sequence: TGTGCCATCAGTGACCTGCCAGGGTCCCAAGAGACCCAGTACTTC. This sequence encodes CAISDLPGSQETQYF.

The V call is TRBV6-2 or TRBV6-3, the J call TRBJ2-2; the D is unclear. With 4 bases removed from V and 8 bases from J, the gap between germline ends came to 11 bases. The germline V gene encodes CDR1 MNHEY and CDR2 SVGEGT. This CDR3 spans 13 amino acids. The CDR3 DNA is TGTGCCAGCAGTTTACTGGAACATGGGGAGCTGTTTTTT. This gives the protein CASSLLEHGELFF.

The chain joins TRBV5-4 to TRBJ1-2; unclear D gene. The CDR3 contains 15 residues. V lost 0 bases and J 4 bases, leaving 13 bases between the germline ends. Germline V gives CDR1 SGHNT, CDR2 YYREEE (reference sequence). CDR3 DNA: TGTGCCAGCAGCTTGGACCAAGGTGGTTTCTATGGCTACACCTTC. Encoded protein: CASSLDQGGFYGYTF. Drawing the rest from reference TRBV5-4 and TRBJ1-2, the complete variable domain is ETGVTQSPTHLIKTRGQQVTLRCSSQSGHNTVSWYQQALGQGPQFIFQYYREEENGRGNFPPRFSGLQFPNYSSELNVNALELDDSALYLCASSLDQGGFYGYTFGSGTRLTVV.

The chain links TRBV7-2 to TRBJ2-2; D unclear. Germline CDR1 SGHTA, CDR2 FQGNSA. The ends were cut back, 3 bases at V and 6 bases at J, with 5 bases in the middle. The CDR3 length is 12 residues. The CDR3 reads CASSFSAGELFF. CDR3 DNA: TGTGCCAGCAGCTTTTCTGCCGGGGAGCTGTTTTTT.

J is TRBJ2-1 and V is TRBV27, with D possibly TRBD1 on 5 matching bases. Deletions cut 9 bases from V and 6 bases from J, with 21 bases between. Germline V lookup: CDR1 MNHEY, CDR2 SMNVEV (reference sequence). This CDR3 is 15 amino acids long. The chain's CDR3 is CASTQGSVAPNEQFF. CDR3 DNA sequence: TGTGCCAGTACTCAGGGATCGGTGGCCCCCAATGAGCAGTTCTTC.

The gene calls are TRBV15 and TRBJ2-2; D unresolved. CDR1 is LNHNV, CDR2 YYDKDF, per germline (reference sequence). V shed 0 bases and J shed 5 bases, with 7 bases lying between them. CDR3 size: 14 residues. The CDR3 loop is CATSRDRVTGELFF. The CDR3 DNA reads TGTGCCACCAGCAGAGATAGGGTTACCGGGGAGCTGTTTTTT. The full variable domain, rest sourced from reference TRBV15 and TRBJ2-2, is DAMVIQNPRYQVTQFGKPVTLSCSQTLNHNVMYWYQQKSSQAPKLLFHYYDKDFNNEADTPDNFQSRRPNTSFCFLDIRSPGLGDTAMYLCATSRDRVTGELFFGEGSRLTVL.

In nucleotides, the CDR3 is TGTGCCAGCAGCCTCAAAACAGGGGGCGGATGGTCCGGGGAGCTGTTTTTT. It specifies CASSLKTGGGWSGELFF. The chain has TRBV7-3 and TRBJ2-2; TRBD1 agrees at 9 bases. The J segment lost 6 bases and the V segment lost 5 bases, leaving 13 bases of the junction unmatched. This CDR3 spans 17 amino acids. Per the germline V gene, CDR1 is SGHTA and CDR2 is FQGTGA.

The rearrangement uses TRBV4-2 and TRBJ2-7; perhaps TRBD1 as D (5 bases). This CDR3 has 15 residues. The V end lost 1 base, the J end lost 0 bases, and 10 bases lay between the germline ends. The germline V gene encodes CDR1 LGHNA and CDR2 YNFKEQ. This CDR3 reads CASSQVKGLSYEQYF. The CDR3 coding sequence is TGTGCCAGCAGCCAAGTTAAGGGGCTCTCCTACGAGCAGTACTTC.

The rearrangement uses TRBV28 and TRBJ1-4; TRBD1 aligns across 8 bases. CDR3 length: 14 residues. Trimming cost V 7 bases and J 5 bases; bases outside gene matches: 6. Germline CDR1 and CDR2: MDHEN and SYDVKM. The CDR3 loop is CASTDRGPNEKLFF. In DNA, the CDR3 is TGTGCCAGCACAGACAGGGGCCCGAATGAAAAACTGTTTTTT.